This T cell receptor beta chain is from a study of post-analysis software for immune sequencing data. Overall study context: The disease courses spanned relapsing-remitting, secondary progressive and progressive-relapsing forms of multiple sclerosis.

Researchers reported that TCR beta cDNA libraries carried unique molecular identifiers. The T cell input of about 0.9 to 11 million gave around 450,000 cDNA molecules. TCRdb fed the PCR reads into MiXCR, producing one record per CDR3 protein. This table holds around 400,000 distinct CDR3 sequences, less than 40% found once. In regard to this clonotype: Its antigen is currently unknown.

Study-wide results and caveats: Compared with controls, patients showed significantly lower normalized Chao1 diversity. Pronounced co-clustering by F measure was evident among identically batched samples.

The sample comprised blood. The sequence came from a girl aged 2-10 years with multiple sclerosis.

CDR3 nucleotide sequence: TGTGCCACCAGTGATCCCAGGGAGGTTGGTGAAAAACTGTTTTTT. Its protein is CATSDPREVGEKLFF. V is TRBV24-1 and J is TRBJ1-4, with D maybe TRBD1 (5 bases). Germline lookup yields CDR1 KGHDR and CDR2 SFDVKD. V was shortened by 3 bases and J by 7 bases, with 14 bases between the two germline ends. CDR3 size: 15 residues.